This T cell receptor (beta chain) is drawn from a study of identical twins. Germline V CDR1 and CDR2: SGHRS, YFSETQ. This CDR3 is 15 amino acids long. V was shortened by 0 bases and J by 5 bases, with 12 bases between the two germline ends. Every one of the donors was a healthy Caucasian. Study-wide results and caveats: The more abundant beta clonotypes in cord blood had fewer insertions, and memory repertoires did not show this.

Concerning this clonotype: The antigen is undetermined.

A universal primer site came from template switching; cDNA carried unique molecular identifiers. TCRdb re-called the 5' RACE reads through MiXCR, storing one row per CDR3 protein. The data hold some 630,000 distinct CDR3 sequences, with about 7.1% observed a single time. This sample also appeared in a second study, on yellow fever vaccine responses in identical twins.

The genes are TRBV5-1 and TRBJ1-5; weak D call: TRBD1 (5 bases). Sequences were obtained from PBMCs. This clonotype was obtained from a woman younger than 30 in good health. The CDR3 DNA follows: TGCGCCAGCAGCTTGGGGGACGGGTCACATCAGCCCCAGCATTTT. It codes for CASSLGDGSHQPQHF.